This TCR beta chain is drawn from a study of T cells in localized non-small cell lung cancer. This table comes from immunoSEQ multiplex PCR, and its TCRdb copy is limited to in-frame clones, with some not included. The sample records about 33,000 clones, more than 80% being singletons. As concerns this clone: The antigen is undetermined.

Study conclusions and caveats: Sequencing involved a lone tumor region, leaving heterogeneity possible. Uninvolved neighboring lung showed the greatest T cell clonality, exceeding tumor. A higher density of T cells in blood coincided with extended overall survival.

CDR1 and CDR2 (germline): LGHNA, YNFKEQ. This CDR3 has 16 residues. Trimming at V came to 0 bases and at J to 3 bases, leaving 4 bases not matched to a gene. The source was peripheral blood, collected before any cancer treatment. The TCR was taken from a female donor older than 55 with stage I lung adenocarcinoma. The chain combines TRBV4-2 with TRBJ2-1; 8 nucleotides line up with TRBD2. CDR3 in DNA: TGTGCCAGCAGCCAAGAGTCTCTAGCGGGCTACAATGAGCAGTTCTTC. Translating it yields CASSQESLAGYNEQFF.